Presented here are 22 T cell receptor beta chains from one specimen sequenced in a study of cytomegalovirus exposure and HLA in healthy donors. 13 Jbeta primers and 60 Vbeta primers were used for the PCR. The data were produced by immunoSEQ multiplex PCR, yet TCRdb's version contains in-frame clones alone and is incomplete. The data show approximately 190,000 clones, 87% seen once. Sequences were obtained from PBMCs. These receptors originate from a man under 40 in good health and CMV-seronegative.

The chain combines TRBV11-2 with TRBJ1-1; a weak D match, TRBD1 (6 bases). The V gene's germline CDR1 is SGHAT and CDR2 FQNNGV. The CDR3 is 15 amino acids. The V end lost 0 bases, the J end lost 1 base, and 9 bases lay between the germline ends. The CDR3 protein is CASSLEGHRNTEAFF. DNA of the CDR3: TGTGCCAGCAGCTTAGAGGGACACCGGAACACTGAAGCTTTCTTT.

This chain uses TRBV7-6 with TRBJ2-2, with TRBD2 matching 8 bases. With V trimmed by 0 bases and J by 7 bases, 1 base remained unmatched. CDR3 length equals 14 residues. Germline assignment: CDR1 SGHVS and CDR2 FNYEAQ. The CDR3 DNA follows: TGTGCCAGCAGCTTAGCTAGCGGGATCGGGGAGCTGTTTTTT. Translated: CASSLASGIGELFF.

The rearrangement joins TRBV19 to TRBJ1-4; D not resolved. V was trimmed by 2 bases and J by 8 bases, leaving 18 bases between them. From germline, CDR1 is LNHDA and CDR2 SQIVND (reference sequence). The CDR3 length is 16 residues. Written as DNA, the CDR3 is TGTGCCAGTAGTATAAATGGGGAGGACTTCGGAGAAAAACTGTTTTTT. Protein: CASSINGEDFGEKLFF.

The V call is TRBV27, the J call TRBJ2-5; 8 bases align to TRBD1. Germline trimming cut 5 bases from V and 4 bases from J; bases unmatched to any gene: 3. The CDR3 runs to 13 residues. Germline CDR1 MNHEY, CDR2 SMNVEV (reference sequence). The CDR3 DNA follows: TGTGCCAGCAGTAGGACAGGGCTAGAGACCCAGTACTTC. Residues: CASSRTGLETQYF.

This chain connects TRBV19 to TRBJ1-1; 7 nucleotides align to TRBD1. V shed 8 bases, J shed 5 bases, and the junction held 17 bases outside the gene matches. This CDR3 has 16 amino acids. The germline V gene has CDR1 LNHDA and CDR2 SQIVND (reference sequence). The DNA of the CDR3 is TGTGCCAGTGGCCCAACGGGGAACAGGGGTGGAACTGAAGCTTTCTTT. Protein: CASGPTGNRGGTEAFF.

V is TRBV19 and J is TRBJ2-5; D gene unclear. Per the germline V gene, CDR1 is LNHDA and CDR2 is SQIVND (reference sequence). Trimming took off 1 base at V and 4 bases at J, with 7 bases between the two ends. The CDR3 extends over 13 amino acids. In DNA form, the CDR3 reads TGTGCCAGTAGTATAGTAGTAAGAGAGACCCAGTACTTC. This gives the protein CASSIVVRETQYF.

The chain's CDR3 is CSVEGPLRGTEAFF. The CDR3 nucleotides are TGCAGCGTTGAAGGGCCCCTTCGGGGGACTGAAGCTTTCTTT. The rearrangement links TRBV29-1 to TRBJ1-1; TRBD1 is a possible D gene (5 bases). Trimming left V 1 base short and J 5 bases short, with 14 bases between. This CDR3 is built from 14 residues. Germline CDR1 reads SQVTM; CDR2 reads ANQGSEA.

This clone has only a few counts. This chain uses TRBV5-1 with TRBJ1-4; D is ambiguous. Germline V gene sequence: CDR1 SGHRS, CDR2 YFSETQ. The CDR3 runs 14 residues. The germline V and J ends were trimmed by 0 bases and 3 bases, with 6 bases remaining between them. CDR3 protein: CASSLGSANEKLFF. The CDR3 DNA reads as TGCGCCAGCAGCTTGGGATCAGCTAATGAAAAACTGTTTTTT. The complete variable domain, with remaining parts taken from reference TRBV5-1 and TRBJ1-4, reads KAGVTQTPRYLIKTRGQQVTLSCSPISGHRSVSWYQQTPGQGLQFLFEYFSETQRNKGNFPGRFSGRQFSNSRSEMNVSTLELGDSALYLCASSLGSANEKLFFGSGTQLSVL.

The rearrangement joins TRBV5-4 to TRBJ2-7; no firm D call. V was trimmed by 4 bases and J by 0 bases, leaving 8 bases between them. The CDR3 is 13 amino acids. Per the germline V gene, CDR1 is SGHNT and CDR2 is YYREEE (reference sequence). CDR3 residues: CASSGGISYEQYF. The CDR3 DNA reads TGTGCCAGCAGCGGCGGTATCTCCTACGAGCAGTACTTC.

The chain employs TRBV5-6 and TRBJ1-5; TRBD1 agrees at 7 bases. Trimming at V came to 0 bases and at J to 2 bases, leaving 8 bases not matched to a gene. The CDR3 contains 17 residues. Germline CDR1 SGHDT, CDR2 YYEEEE. The CDR3 loop is CASSLAAGGRGNQPQHF. For the CDR3, the DNA is TGTGCCAGCAGCTTGGCGGCAGGGGGAAGGGGCAATCAGCCCCAGCATTTT. The complete variable domain, with remaining parts taken from reference TRBV5-6 and TRBJ1-5, reads DAGVTQSPTHLIKTRGQQVTLRCSPKSGHDTVSWYQQALGQGPQFIFQYYEEEERQRGNFPDRFSGHQFPNYSSELNVNALLLGDSALYLCASSLAAGGRGNQPQHFGDGTRLSIL.

V usage is TRBV6-5 and J usage is TRBJ2-3, with D unresolved. From germline, CDR1 is MNHEY and CDR2 SVGAGI. Trimming pared 0 bases from V and 3 bases from J, leaving 4 bases between. CDR3 length: 13 residues. The CDR3 loop is CASSYSPTDTQYF. CDR3 DNA: TGTGCCAGCAGTTACTCCCCAACAGATACGCAGTATTTT.

This clone was picked up one time. The J gene is TRBJ2-1, the V gene TRBV4-1, with 11 bases that match TRBD2. The ends lost 1 base at V and 3 bases at J; junction bases unmatched: 5. Germline lookup yields CDR1 MGHRA and CDR2 YSYEKL. This CDR3 spans 17 amino acids. DNA for the CDR3: TGCGCCAGCAGCCAAGGGCCCCTAGCGGGAGGCTACAATGAGCAGTTCTTC. It yields the protein CASSQGPLAGGYNEQFF.

This rearrangement joins TRBV4-2 to TRBJ1-2; no definite D call. The germline V gene encodes CDR1 LGHNA and CDR2 YNFKEQ. There are 16 residues in the CDR3. Trimming left V 10 bases short and J 0 bases short, with 21 bases between. CDR3 residues: CATEDGGRASNYGYTF. DNA of the CDR3: TGTGCCACCGAAGATGGAGGAAGAGCCTCTAACTATGGCTACACCTTC.

The chain employs TRBV5-6 and TRBJ2-7; a possible D gene is TRBD1 (5 bases). The CDR3 loop spans 16 amino acids. Trimming shortened V by 1 base and J by 0 bases, and 14 bases separated the two germline ends. Germline CDR1 is SGHDT and CDR2 is YYEEEE. In DNA form, the CDR3 reads TGTGCCAGCAGCTTGCGATTAACAGGCGCCTCCTACGAGCAGTACTTC. Protein sequence: CASSLRLTGASYEQYF.

This clone was seen a handful of times. The chain uses TRBV28 and TRBJ2-1, with 16 bases that match TRBD2. The CDR3 runs to 19 residues. Trimming at V came to 5 bases and at J to 2 bases, leaving 9 bases not matched to a gene. Germline V gene sequence: CDR1 MDHEN, CDR2 SYDVKM. This CDR3 is CASSPPGTSGGAPYNEQFF. CDR3 nucleotide sequence: TGTGCCAGCAGTCCTCCCGGGACTAGCGGGGGGGCCCCCTACAATGAGCAGTTCTTC. Drawing the rest from reference TRBV28 and TRBJ2-1, the complete variable domain is DVKVTQSSRYLVKRTGEKVFLECVQDMDHENMFWYRQDPGLGLRLIYFSYDVKMKEKGDIPEGYSVSREKKERFSLILESASTNQTSMYLCASSPPGTSGGAPYNEQFFGPGTRLTVL.

This clone was found a few times. Within the sample, other DNA sequences also encode this same CDR3. The rearrangement joins TRBV4-3 to TRBJ1-1; no clear D gene. This CDR3 spans 14 amino acids. Germline loops: CDR1 LGHNA, CDR2 YSLEER. Trimming removed 0 bases at V and 1 base at J, with 6 bases between. In nucleotides, the CDR3 is TGCGCCAGCAGCCAAGATCCGGGGAACACTGAAGCTTTCTTT. This encodes CASSQDPGNTEAFF.

This chain connects TRBV19 to TRBJ2-2; D might be TRBD2 (6 bases). Trimming cost V 1 base and J 2 bases, with 8 bases left between them. The CDR3 loop spans 15 amino acids. The germline CDR1 and CDR2 sequences are LNHDA and SQIVND (reference sequence). This CDR3 reads CASSIVGGNTGELFF. CDR3 nucleotide sequence: TGTGCCAGTAGTATAGTCGGGGGTAACACCGGGGAGCTGTTTTTT.

V usage is TRBV7-8 and J usage is TRBJ1-2; possibly TRBD1 for D (6 bases). Germline V lookup: CDR1 SGHVS, CDR2 FQNEAQ. Trimming shortened V by 1 base and J by 0 bases, and 18 bases separated the two germline ends. This CDR3 has 18 residues. CDR3 nucleotide sequence: TGTGCCAGCAGCTTAGGACTGCTACAGGGTAAAACTAACTATGGCTACACCTTC. Translated, it gives CASSLGLLQGKTNYGYTF.

This chain connects TRBV7-2 to TRBJ2-7, with D uncertain. There are 13 residues in the CDR3. From germline, CDR1 is SGHTA and CDR2 FQGNSA. Trimming cost V 6 bases and J 5 bases, with 14 bases left between them. CDR3: CASRQPPGNEQYF. The CDR3 DNA reads as TGTGCCAGCAGACAGCCTCCAGGAAACGAGCAGTACTTC.

The rearrangement joins TRBV5-1 to TRBJ2-5; TRBD1 matches at 7 bases. V trimming: 0 bases; J trimming: 0 bases; junction bases outside the gene matches: 5. CDR3 length equals 16 residues. In germline, CDR1 is SGHRS, CDR2 YFSETQ. The CDR3 DNA follows: TGCGCCAGCAGCTTGGGGGGGACAGACAACCAAGAGACCCAGTACTTC. Its translation: CASSLGGTDNQETQYF.

A word on this clone: Other DNA sequences in this sample translate to the same CDR3. J is TRBJ1-1 and V is TRBV6-4; 9 bases agree with TRBD1. CDR1 and CDR2 (germline): MRHNA, SNTAGT. Trimming took 0 bases from V and 5 from J; bases not matched to a gene: 4. CDR3 size: 15 residues. CDR3 region: CASSDSTGGRTEAFF. The CDR3 nucleotides read TGTGCCAGCAGTGACTCGACAGGGGGGAGGACTGAAGCTTTCTTT.

This rearrangement joins TRBV11-2 to TRBJ2-3, with D uncertain. This CDR3 contains 14 residues. V lost 3 bases, J lost 0 bases, and 7 bases lay in between. Germline lookup yields CDR1 SGHAT and CDR2 FQNNGV. CDR3 in amino acids: CASSFTRSTDTQYF. CDR3 nucleotide sequence: TGTGCCAGCAGCTTCACCAGAAGCACAGATACGCAGTATTTT.